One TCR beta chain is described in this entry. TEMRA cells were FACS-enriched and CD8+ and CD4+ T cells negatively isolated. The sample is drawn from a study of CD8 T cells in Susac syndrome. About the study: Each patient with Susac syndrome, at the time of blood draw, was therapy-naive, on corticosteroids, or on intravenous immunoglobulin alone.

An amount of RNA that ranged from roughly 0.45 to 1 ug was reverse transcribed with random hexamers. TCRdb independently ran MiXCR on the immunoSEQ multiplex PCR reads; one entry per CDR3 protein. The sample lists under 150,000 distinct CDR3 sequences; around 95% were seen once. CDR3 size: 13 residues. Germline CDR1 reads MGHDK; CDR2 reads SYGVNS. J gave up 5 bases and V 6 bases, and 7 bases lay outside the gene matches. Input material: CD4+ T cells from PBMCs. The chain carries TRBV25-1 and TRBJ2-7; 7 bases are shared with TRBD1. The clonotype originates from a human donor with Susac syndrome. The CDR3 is CASSPTGFNEQYF. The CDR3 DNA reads TGTGCCAGCAGCCCGACAGGGTTCAACGAGCAGTACTTC.